The 17 T cell receptor beta chains below all came from one sample that was sequenced in a study of T cell responses to AZD1222 COVID-19 vaccine. Profiling relied on immunoSEQ multiplex PCR, and the TCRdb table lists in-frame clones only, not all of them. The sample includes tens of thousands of clones, approximately 83% seen only once; the top ten take more than 9%. The sample was peripheral blood, taken 28 days after the second AZD1222 dose. The source of these receptors is an adult who received the AZD1222 COVID-19 vaccine.

The rearrangement joins TRBV12-3 or TRBV12-4 to TRBJ2-3; the match to TRBD1 covers 8 bases. V lost 6 bases to trimming and J lost 9 bases; unmatched junction nucleotides: 8. The CDR3 spans 13 residues. The CDR3 reads CASSRLDRGTQYF. The CDR3 nucleotides read TGTGCCAGCAGCCGCCTCGACAGGGGAACGCAGTATTTT.

This chain links TRBV7-9 with TRBJ1-4; D is ambiguous. Germline CDR1 reads SEHNR; CDR2 reads FQNEAQ (reference sequence). The CDR3 is 14 amino acids. V gave up 3 bases and J gave up 5 bases, with 10 bases separating them. DNA for the CDR3: TGTGCCAGCAGCTTTCGACACCCCAATGAAAAACTGTTTTTT. Translation gives CASSFRHPNEKLFF.

The chain couples TRBV29-1 to TRBJ2-3; a weak D match, TRBD2 (6 bases). CDR3 length equals 12 residues. CDR1 SQVTM and CDR2 ANQGSEA come from the germline V gene. Trimming shortened V by 3 bases and J by 2 bases, and 6 bases separated the two germline ends. CDR3 in DNA: TGCAGCGTTGAGCGGGACACAGATACGCAGTATTTT. Amino acids: CSVERDTDTQYF.

J is TRBJ2-1 and V is TRBV3-1 (or the pseudogene TRBV3-2); D not certain. This CDR3 region has 12 residues. With 5 bases removed from V and 9 bases from J, the gap between germline ends came to 11 bases. Germline CDR1 reads LGHDT; CDR2 reads YNNKEL (reference sequence). CDR3 sequence (DNA): TGTGCCAGCAGCTCCCTTCGGGTTGAGCAGTTCTTC. Translated, it gives CASSSLRVEQFF.

This chain links TRBV13 with TRBJ2-5; D unresolved. This CDR3 has 14 residues. Germline V CDR1 and CDR2: PRHDT, FYEKMQ (reference sequence). V lost 0 bases and J lost 5, with 10 bases in between. CDR3 in amino acids: CASSLGGWTETQYF. The CDR3 DNA reads as TGTGCCAGCAGCTTAGGCGGCTGGACGGAGACCCAGTACTTC.

The chain recombines TRBV11-2 with TRBJ2-7, with TRBD2 matching 8 bases. Trimming took 1 base from V and 2 from J; bases not matched to a gene: 1. The CDR3 consists of 14 residues. Looked up from germline, CDR1 is SGHAT and CDR2 is FQNNGV. CDR3 residues: CASSLGGGPYEQYF. DNA of the CDR3: TGTGCCAGCAGCTTAGGCGGGGGGCCCTACGAGCAGTACTTC.

The J gene is TRBJ1-2, the V gene TRBV19; D not certain. Germline CDR1 and CDR2: LNHDA and SQIVND (reference sequence). V was trimmed by 7 bases and J by 4 bases, leaving 10 bases between them. The CDR3 extends over 12 amino acids. The CDR3 sequence: CASTLGPYGYTF. CDR3 nucleotide sequence: TGTGCCAGTACCCTCGGGCCCTATGGCTACACCTTC.

The rearrangement uses TRBV19 and TRBJ2-3; the match to TRBD1 covers 9 bases. Unmatched junction bases numbered 6, after V lost 5 bases and J lost 6 bases. The CDR3 sequence is 14 residues long. Germline V gene sequence: CDR1 LNHDA, CDR2 SQIVND (reference sequence). This CDR3 reads CASSRTGEGDTQYF. The CDR3 DNA is TGTGCCAGTAGTCGGACAGGGGAGGGCGATACGCAGTATTTT.

The rearrangement uses TRBV28 and TRBJ2-3; 8 bases align to TRBD2. Germline V gene lookup returns CDR1 MDHEN and CDR2 SYDVKM. The V and J ends lost 6 bases and 5 bases, in that order; junction bases with no gene match: 7. CDR3 length: 14 amino acids. The chain's CDR3 is CASRSGGRVDTQYF. CDR3 nucleotides: TGTGCCAGCAGATCGGGGGGGCGGGTAGATACGCAGTATTTT.

In its sample, this clone was seen a few times. The rearrangement uses TRBV6-5 and TRBJ1-2, with TRBD1 identical over 8 bases. The V and J ends lost 5 bases and 3 bases, in that order; junction bases with no gene match: 5. CDR1 is MNHEY, CDR2 SVGAGI, per germline. The length of the CDR3 is 14 residues. The CDR3 protein is CASSSKTGDYGYTF. The CDR3 DNA is TGTGCCAGCAGTAGTAAGACAGGGGACTATGGCTACACCTTC.

The J gene is TRBJ2-7, the V gene TRBV9, with D unclear. From germline, CDR1 is SGDLS and CDR2 YYNGEE. The CDR3 spans 14 residues. Trimming left V 0 bases short and J 4 bases short, with 11 bases between. The CDR3 nucleotides are TGTGCCAGCAGCGTAGCCCCACAATTTTACGAGCAGTACTTC. Translating gives CASSVAPQFYEQYF.

This clone was found once. This chain connects TRBV28 to TRBJ2-5; D not certain. With 8 bases removed from V and 2 bases from J, the gap between germline ends came to 12 bases. The CDR3 contains 13 residues. CDR1 is MDHEN and CDR2 is SYDVKM in the germline V gene. This CDR3 reads CASGYIFQETQYF. The CDR3 coding sequence is TGTGCCAGCGGATATATATTTCAAGAGACCCAGTACTTC.

CDR3 residues: CASSPEPGQPKLFF. In nucleotides, the CDR3 is TGTGCCAGCAGCCCCGAGCCGGGACAACCGAAACTGTTTTTT. This chain links TRBV3-1 (or the pseudogene TRBV3-2) with TRBJ1-4; maybe TRBD1 (6 bases). The CDR3 is 14 amino acids. CDR1 and CDR2 (germline): LGHDT, YNNKEL (reference sequence). V lost 4 bases to trimming and J lost 11 bases, with 17 bases between them.

This clone came up a few times. Different DNA sequences within this sample yield the same CDR3. This chain uses TRBV9 with TRBJ1-3; the D is unclear. Looked up from germline, CDR1 is SGDLS and CDR2 is YYNGEE. The V end was cut by 2 bases, the J end by 3 bases, with 9 bases between. This CDR3 contains 14 residues. The CDR3, as DNA: TGTGCCAGCAGCGTGGTGGGTGATGGAAACACCATATATTTT. As protein: CASSVVGDGNTIYF.

This chain joins TRBV5-1 and TRBJ2-7; D is unclear. V was pared by 6 bases and J by 2 bases, with 12 bases between. CDR3 size: 13 residues. Germline CDR1 is SGHRS and CDR2 is YFSETQ. For the CDR3, the DNA is TGCGCCAGCACCCTGGACGGCACCTACGAGCAGTACTTC. It translates to CASTLDGTYEQYF.

V usage is TRBV6-4 and J usage is TRBJ1-1; no reliable D call. The germline V gene encodes CDR1 MRHNA and CDR2 SNTAGT. The CDR3 extends over 13 amino acids. Trimming took 3 bases from V and 4 from J, leaving 9 bases between them. The CDR3 loop reads CASSDGEFTEAFF. CDR3 DNA: TGTGCCAGCAGTGATGGGGAGTTCACTGAAGCTTTCTTT.

This chain joins TRBV6-2 or TRBV6-3 and TRBJ2-3, with D possibly TRBD2 on 5 matching bases. The CDR3 loop spans 15 amino acids. Deletions cut 5 bases from V and 6 bases from J, with 18 bases between. Per germline, CDR1 MNHEY and CDR2 SVGEGT. CDR3 in amino acids: CASSAYRSTGDTQYF. The CDR3 DNA reads TGTGCCAGCAGTGCCTATAGGTCCACGGGGGATACGCAGTATTTT.